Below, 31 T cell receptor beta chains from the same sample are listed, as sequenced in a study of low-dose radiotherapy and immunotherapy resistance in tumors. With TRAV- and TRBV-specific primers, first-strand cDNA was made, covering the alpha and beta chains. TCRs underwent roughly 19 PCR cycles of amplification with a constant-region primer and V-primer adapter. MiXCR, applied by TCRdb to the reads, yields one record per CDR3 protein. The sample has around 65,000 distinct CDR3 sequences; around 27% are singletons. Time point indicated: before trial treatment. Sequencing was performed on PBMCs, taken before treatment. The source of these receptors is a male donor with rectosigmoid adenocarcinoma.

In DNA form, the CDR3 reads TGTGCCAGCTCGCCGGGACGGGCCTTTGACGAGCAGTACTTC. Its translation: CASSPGRAFDEQYF. The chain recombines TRBV5-3 with TRBJ2-7, with D possibly being TRBD1 or TRBD2 (5 bases each). TRBV5-3 is treated as an ORF (open reading frame) with a function not yet certain. V lost 8 bases to trimming and J lost 5 bases, with 20 bases between them. CDR3 length: 14 amino acids.

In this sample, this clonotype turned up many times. The CDR3 protein is CASSVAGELYEQYF. CDR3 nucleotides: TGTGCCAGCAGCGTAGCGGGAGAACTCTACGAGCAGTACTTC. The V call is TRBV28, the J call TRBJ2-7, with 9 bases identical to TRBD2. In germline, CDR1 is MDHEN, CDR2 SYDVKM. Losses at the gene ends were 6 bases for V and 3 bases for J; bases not matched to a gene: 6. The CDR3 has 14 amino acids. Supplemented by reference TRBV28 and TRBJ2-7, the full variable domain reads DVKVTQSSRYLVKRTGEKVFLECVQDMDHENMFWYRQDPGLGLRLIYFSYDVKMKEKGDIPEGYSVSREKKERFSLILESASTNQTSMYLCASSVAGELYEQYFGPGTRLTVT.

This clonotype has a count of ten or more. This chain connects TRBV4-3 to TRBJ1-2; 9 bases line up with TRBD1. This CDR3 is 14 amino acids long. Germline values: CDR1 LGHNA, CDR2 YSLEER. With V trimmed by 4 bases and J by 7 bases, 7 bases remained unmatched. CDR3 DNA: TGCGCCAGCAGCCCGGACAGGGGCCTGCTTGGCTACACCTTC. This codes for CASSPDRGLLGYTF.

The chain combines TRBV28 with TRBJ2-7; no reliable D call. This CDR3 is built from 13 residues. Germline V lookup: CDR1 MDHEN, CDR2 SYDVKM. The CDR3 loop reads CATIGLSSYEQYF. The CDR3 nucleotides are TGTGCAACCATCGGGTTGAGCTCCTACGAGCAGTACTTC.

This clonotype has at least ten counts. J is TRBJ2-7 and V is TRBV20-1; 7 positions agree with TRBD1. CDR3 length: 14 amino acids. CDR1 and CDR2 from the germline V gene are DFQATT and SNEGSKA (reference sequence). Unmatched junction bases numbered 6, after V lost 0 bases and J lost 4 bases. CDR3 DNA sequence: TGCAGTGCTAGAGATTTGTTGACAGGGTACGAGCAGTACTTC. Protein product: CSARDLLTGYEQYF.

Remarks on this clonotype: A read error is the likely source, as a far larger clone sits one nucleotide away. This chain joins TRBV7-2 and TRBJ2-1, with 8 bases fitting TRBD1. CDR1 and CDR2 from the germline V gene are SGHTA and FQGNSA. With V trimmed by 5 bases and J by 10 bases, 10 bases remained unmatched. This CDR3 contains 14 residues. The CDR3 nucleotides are TGTGCCAGCAGCGTGACAGGGGTAGGCTACGAGCAGTTCTTC. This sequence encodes CASSVTGVGYEQFF. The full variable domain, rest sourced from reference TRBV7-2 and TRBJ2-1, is GAGVSQSPSNKVTEKGKDVELRCDPISGHTALYWYRQSLGQGLEFLIYFQGNSAPDKSGLPSDRFSAERTGGSVSTLTIQRTQQEDSAVYLCASSVTGVGYEQFFGPGTRLTVL.

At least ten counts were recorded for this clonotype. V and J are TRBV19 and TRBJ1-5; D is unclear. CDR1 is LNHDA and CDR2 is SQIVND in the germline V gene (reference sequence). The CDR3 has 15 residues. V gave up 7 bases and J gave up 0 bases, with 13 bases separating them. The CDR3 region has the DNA TGTGCCAGTAATTCGGCAGACAATAGCAATCAGCCCCAGCATTTT. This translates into CASNSADNSNQPQHF.

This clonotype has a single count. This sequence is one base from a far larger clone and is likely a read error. The CDR3 protein is CASSPPEGGMVTDMQYF. The CDR3 DNA reads TGTGCCAGCAGCCCCCCCGAGGGGGGCATGGTCACAGATATGCAGTATTTT. V usage is TRBV28 and J usage is TRBJ2-3; the D call may be TRBD1 or TRBD2 (6 bases each). This CDR3 spans 17 amino acids. Per the germline V gene, CDR1 is MDHEN and CDR2 is SYDVKM.

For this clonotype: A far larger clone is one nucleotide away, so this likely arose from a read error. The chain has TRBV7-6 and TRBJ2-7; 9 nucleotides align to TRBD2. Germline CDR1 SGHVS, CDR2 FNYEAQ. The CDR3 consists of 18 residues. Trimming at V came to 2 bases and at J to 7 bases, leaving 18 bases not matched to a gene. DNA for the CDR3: TGTGCCAGCAGCTTACAACTCAGCGGGGGGTCGACCTACAATGAGCAGTACTTC. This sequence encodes CASSLQLSGGSTYNEQYF.

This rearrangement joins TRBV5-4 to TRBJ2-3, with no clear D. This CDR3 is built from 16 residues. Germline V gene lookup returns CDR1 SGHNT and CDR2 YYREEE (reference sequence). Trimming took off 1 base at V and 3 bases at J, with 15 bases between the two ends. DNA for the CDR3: TGTGCCAGCAGCTTGTCCCCCGACGGAATGACAGATACGCAGTATTTT. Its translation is CASSLSPDGMTDTQYF. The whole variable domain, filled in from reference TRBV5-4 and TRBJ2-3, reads ETGVTQSPTHLIKTRGQQVTLRCSSQSGHNTVSWYQQALGQGPQFIFQYYREEENGRGNFPPRFSGLQFPNYSSELNVNALELDDSALYLCASSLSPDGMTDTQYFGPGTRLTVL.

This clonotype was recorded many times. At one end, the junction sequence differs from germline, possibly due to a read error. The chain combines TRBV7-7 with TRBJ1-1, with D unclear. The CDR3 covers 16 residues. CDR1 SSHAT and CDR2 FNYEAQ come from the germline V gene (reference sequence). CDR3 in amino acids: CASSWALWGWDTEAFF. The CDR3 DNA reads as TGTGCTAGCAGCTGGGCCCTTTGGGGTTGGGACACTGAAGCTTTCTTT.

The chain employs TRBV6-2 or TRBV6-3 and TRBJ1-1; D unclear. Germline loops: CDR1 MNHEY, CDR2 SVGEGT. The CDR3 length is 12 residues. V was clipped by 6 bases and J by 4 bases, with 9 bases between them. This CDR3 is CASRHGSTEAFF. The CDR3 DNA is TGTGCCAGCAGACACGGGAGCACTGAAGCTTTCTTT.

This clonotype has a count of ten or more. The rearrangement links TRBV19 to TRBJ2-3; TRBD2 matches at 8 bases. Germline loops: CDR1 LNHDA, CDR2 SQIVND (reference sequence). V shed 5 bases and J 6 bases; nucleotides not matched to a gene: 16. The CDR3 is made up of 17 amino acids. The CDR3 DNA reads TGTGCCAGTAGTGTCCTAAGCGGGGGAAGAGCGTCCGATACGCAGTATTTT. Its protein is CASSVLSGGRASDTQYF.

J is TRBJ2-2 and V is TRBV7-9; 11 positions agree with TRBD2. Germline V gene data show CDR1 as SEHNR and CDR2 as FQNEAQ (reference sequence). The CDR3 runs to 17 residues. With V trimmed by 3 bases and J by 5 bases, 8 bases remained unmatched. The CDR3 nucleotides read TGTGCCAGCAGCTTGTTAGCGGGGGGGCCGGAGACCGGGGAGCTGTTTTTT. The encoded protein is CASSLLAGGPETGELFF.

CDR3 nucleotides: TGTGCCAGCACGGGACAGGGAAACAGCAATCAGCCCCAGCATTTT. Residues: CASTGQGNSNQPQHF. V and J are TRBV27 and TRBJ1-5, with 9 bases fitting TRBD1. Losses at the gene ends were 7 bases for V and 1 base for J; bases not matched to a gene: 5. Germline V gene sequence: CDR1 MNHEY, CDR2 SMNVEV (reference sequence). The CDR3 extends over 15 amino acids.

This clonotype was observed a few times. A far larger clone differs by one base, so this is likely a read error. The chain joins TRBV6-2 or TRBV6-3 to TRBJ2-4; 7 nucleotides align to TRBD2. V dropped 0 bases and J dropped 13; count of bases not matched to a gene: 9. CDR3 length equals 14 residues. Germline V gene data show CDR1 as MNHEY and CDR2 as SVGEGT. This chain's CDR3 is CASSYSGGYNEQYF. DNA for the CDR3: TGTGCCAGCAGTTACTCCGGGGGGTACAATGAGCAGTACTTC.

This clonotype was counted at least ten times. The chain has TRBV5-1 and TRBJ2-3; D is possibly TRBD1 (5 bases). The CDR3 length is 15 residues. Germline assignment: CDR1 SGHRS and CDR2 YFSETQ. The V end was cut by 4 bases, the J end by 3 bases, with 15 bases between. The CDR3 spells CASSPRQGQTDTQYF. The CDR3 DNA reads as TGCGCCAGCAGCCCCCGGCAGGGTCAGACAGATACGCAGTATTTT.

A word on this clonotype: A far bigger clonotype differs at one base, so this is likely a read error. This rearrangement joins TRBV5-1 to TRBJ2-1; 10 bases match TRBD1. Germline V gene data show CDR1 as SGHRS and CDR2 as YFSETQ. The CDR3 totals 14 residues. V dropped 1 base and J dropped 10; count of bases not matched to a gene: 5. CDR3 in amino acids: CASSLSGQGGEQFF. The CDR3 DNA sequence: TGCGCCAGCAGCTTGTCAGGACAGGGGGGCGAGCAGTTCTTC.

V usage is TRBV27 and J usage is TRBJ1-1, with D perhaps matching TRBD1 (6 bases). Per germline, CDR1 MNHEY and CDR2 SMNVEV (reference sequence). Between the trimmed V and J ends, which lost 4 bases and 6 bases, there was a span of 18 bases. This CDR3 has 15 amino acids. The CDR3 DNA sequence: TGTGCCAGCAGTTCCCTTCGACAGGCAAGGGCTGAAGCTTTCTTT. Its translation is CASSSLRQARAEAFF.

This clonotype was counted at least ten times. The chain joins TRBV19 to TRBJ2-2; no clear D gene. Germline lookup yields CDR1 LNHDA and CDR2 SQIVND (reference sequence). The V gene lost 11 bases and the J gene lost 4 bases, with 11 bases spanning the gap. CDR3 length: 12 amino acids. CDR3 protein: CAASQFTGELFF. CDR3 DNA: TGTGCCGCCTCCCAGTTCACCGGGGAGCTGTTTTTT.

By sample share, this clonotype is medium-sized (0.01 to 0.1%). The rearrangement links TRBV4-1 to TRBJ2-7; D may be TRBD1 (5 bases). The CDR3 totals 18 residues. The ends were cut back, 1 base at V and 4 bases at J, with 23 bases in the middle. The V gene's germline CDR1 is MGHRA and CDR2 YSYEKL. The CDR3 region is CASSQVNFIGQGFYEQYF. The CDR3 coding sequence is TGCGCCAGCAGCCAAGTCAATTTCATTGGGCAGGGCTTTTACGAGCAGTACTTC.

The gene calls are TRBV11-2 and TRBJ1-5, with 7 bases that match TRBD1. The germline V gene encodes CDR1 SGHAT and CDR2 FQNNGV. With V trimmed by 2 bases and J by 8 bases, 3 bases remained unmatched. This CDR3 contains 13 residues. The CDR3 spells CASSLWDSKPQHF. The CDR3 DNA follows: TGTGCCAGCAGCTTATGGGACAGTAAGCCCCAGCATTTT.

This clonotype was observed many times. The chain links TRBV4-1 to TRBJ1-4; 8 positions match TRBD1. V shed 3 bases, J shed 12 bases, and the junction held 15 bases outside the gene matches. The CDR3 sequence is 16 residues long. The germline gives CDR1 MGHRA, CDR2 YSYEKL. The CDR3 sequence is CASSQSAVRGPRELFF. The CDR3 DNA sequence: TGCGCCAGCAGCCAGTCAGCGGTCAGGGGGCCCCGGGAACTGTTTTTT.

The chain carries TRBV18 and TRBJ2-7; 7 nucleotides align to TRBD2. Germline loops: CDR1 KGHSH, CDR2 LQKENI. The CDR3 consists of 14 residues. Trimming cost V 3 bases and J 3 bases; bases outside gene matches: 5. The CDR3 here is CASSPTSVGYEQYF. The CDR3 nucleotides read TGTGCCAGCTCACCTACTAGCGTCGGCTACGAGCAGTACTTC.

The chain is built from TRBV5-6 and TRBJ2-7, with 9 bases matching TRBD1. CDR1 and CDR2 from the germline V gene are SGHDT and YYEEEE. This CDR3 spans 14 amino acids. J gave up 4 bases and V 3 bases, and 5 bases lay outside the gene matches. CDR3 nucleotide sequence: TGTGCCAGCAGCTGGGGGACAGGGAGGTACGAGCAGTACTTC. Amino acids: CASSWGTGRYEQYF. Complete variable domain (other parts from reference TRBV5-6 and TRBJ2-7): DAGVTQSPTHLIKTRGQQVTLRCSPKSGHDTVSWYQQALGQGPQFIFQYYEEEERQRGNFPDRFSGHQFPNYSSELNVNALLLGDSALYLCASSWGTGRYEQYFGPGTRLTVT.

The CDR3 loop is CASSLGADQPQHF. The CDR3 DNA sequence: TGTGCCAGCAGTTTAGGGGCCGATCAGCCCCAGCATTTT. This chain joins TRBV28 and TRBJ1-5; possible D gene TRBD1, 5 bases. The CDR3 is made up of 13 amino acids. V was trimmed by 2 bases and J by 5 bases, leaving 7 bases between them. Germline CDR1 reads MDHEN; CDR2 reads SYDVKM.

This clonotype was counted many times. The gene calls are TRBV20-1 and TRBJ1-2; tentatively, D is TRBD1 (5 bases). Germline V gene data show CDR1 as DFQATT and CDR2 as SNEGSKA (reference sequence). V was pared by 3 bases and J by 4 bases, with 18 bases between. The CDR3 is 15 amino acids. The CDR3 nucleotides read TGCAGTGCTAGCGATGTTGGGACGGAAGCCTATGGCTACACCTTC. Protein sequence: CSASDVGTEAYGYTF.

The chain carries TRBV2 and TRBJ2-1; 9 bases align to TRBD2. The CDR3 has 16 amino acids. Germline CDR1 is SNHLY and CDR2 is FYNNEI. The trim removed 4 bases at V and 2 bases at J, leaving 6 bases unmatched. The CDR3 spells CASSVNLAGPYNEQFF. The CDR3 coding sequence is TGTGCCAGCAGTGTGAATCTAGCGGGGCCCTACAATGAGCAGTTCTTC.

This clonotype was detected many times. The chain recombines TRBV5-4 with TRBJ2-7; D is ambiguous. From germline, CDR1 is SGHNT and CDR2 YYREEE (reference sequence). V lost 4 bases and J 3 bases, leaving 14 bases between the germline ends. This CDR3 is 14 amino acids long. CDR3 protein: CASSPLAGHYEQYF. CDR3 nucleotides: TGTGCCAGCAGCCCGCTGGCCGGGCACTACGAGCAGTACTTC.

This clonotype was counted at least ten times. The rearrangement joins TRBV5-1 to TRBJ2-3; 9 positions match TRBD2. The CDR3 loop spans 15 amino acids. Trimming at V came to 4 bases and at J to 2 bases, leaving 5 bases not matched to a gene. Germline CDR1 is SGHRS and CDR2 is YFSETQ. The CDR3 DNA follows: TGCGCCAGCAGCCCTCCTAGCGGGGACACAGATACGCAGTATTTT. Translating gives CASSPPSGDTDTQYF.

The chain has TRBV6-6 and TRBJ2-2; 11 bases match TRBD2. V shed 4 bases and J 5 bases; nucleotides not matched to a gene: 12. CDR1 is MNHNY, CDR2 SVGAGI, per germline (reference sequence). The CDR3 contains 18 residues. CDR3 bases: TGTGCCAGCAGTTCCGAAAACCCGGGACTAGCGGTGACCGGGGAGCTGTTTTTT. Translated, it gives CASSSENPGLAVTGELFF.